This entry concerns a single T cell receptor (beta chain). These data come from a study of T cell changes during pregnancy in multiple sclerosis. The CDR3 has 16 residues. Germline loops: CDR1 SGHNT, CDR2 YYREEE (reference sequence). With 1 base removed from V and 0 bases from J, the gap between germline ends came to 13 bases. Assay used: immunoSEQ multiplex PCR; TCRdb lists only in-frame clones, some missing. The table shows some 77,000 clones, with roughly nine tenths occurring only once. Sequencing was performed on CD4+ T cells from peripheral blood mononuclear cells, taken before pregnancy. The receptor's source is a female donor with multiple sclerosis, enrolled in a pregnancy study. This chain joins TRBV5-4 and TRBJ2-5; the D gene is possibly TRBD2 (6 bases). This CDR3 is CASSLRGGPYQETQYF. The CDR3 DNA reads TGTGCCAGCAGCTTGAGGGGAGGTCCGTACCAAGAGACCCAGTACTTC.